A single TCR beta chain is shown here with its context. Its matching antigen is unknown. The PCR had 60 Vbeta and 13 Jbeta primers. Profiled with immunoSEQ multiplex PCR; TCRdb holds only in-frame clones, not every one. The sample has fewer than 150,000 clones, around 77% seen once; the top ten hold approximately 1.2%. These data originate in a study of cytomegalovirus exposure and HLA in healthy donors. V lost 6 bases, J lost 4 bases, and 15 bases lay in between. Per germline, CDR1 SQVTM and CDR2 ANQGSEA. The CDR3 has 13 amino acids. Broader study findings: Later on, an analysis tied around 17,000 TCR beta sequences to HLA alleles at 0.05 false discovery rate. Reportedly, TCR beta sequences accurately predicted HLA-A and HLA-B alleles in most subjects. Researchers reported in a later analysis that a missense DCLRE1C variant was tied to TCR beta V- and J-gene trimming.

The receptor comes from a man aged 45-65 years in good health and CMV-seronegative. Sequencing was carried out using PBMCs. This chain uses TRBV29-1 with TRBJ1-2; D gene unclear. CDR3 in DNA: TGCAGCGTCCCCCATGAGGTTACCTATGGCTACACCTTC. This gives the protein CSVPHEVTYGYTF.